The clone carrying this TCR beta chain was seen more than once but under ten times. Its cognate antigen is unknown. The treatment here: roughly ten-day PBMC culture with coronavirus spike peptide pools or control peptides (ViraFEST assay). First, ViraFEST expanded antigen-specific T cells with peptide pools, and next it sequenced the TCRs. These data come from a study of vaccination and CD4 T cells after COVID-19. Study background: Each participant underwent a two-dose regimen of either the BNT162b2 or the mRNA-1273 vaccine. Study-wide points: From a median of roughly 21 to 38, SARS-CoV-2-reactive clonotypes increased, though not significantly. Convalescent patients' median share of reactive clones seen only post-vaccination was around 86%.

CDR1 is SNHLY and CDR2 is FYNNEI in the germline V gene. Trimming removed 1 base at V and 5 bases at J, with 14 bases between. This CDR3 has 15 residues. Cultured CD4+ T-cell DNA underwent Oncomine TCR Beta short-read sequencing. TCRdb reprocessed the PCR reads via MiXCR and lists one record per CDR3 protein. The top ten clones hold approximately 33% of a sample with under 15,000 distinct CDR3 sequences, roughly half of them seen once. This receptor was identified in a human donor who had recovered from COVID-19. The chain is built from TRBV2 and TRBJ2-5; possible D gene TRBD1, 6 bases. Source material: CD4+ T cells from blood, cultured in vitro. For the CDR3, the DNA is TGTGCCAGCAGTGAAGATCAGGGGTTCACGGAGACCCAGTACTTC. Translation gives CASSEDQGFTETQYF. The variable domain in full, with the rest retrieved from reference TRBV2 and TRBJ2-5, is EPEVTQTPSHQVTQMGQEVILRCVPISNHLYFYWYRQILGQKVEFLVSFYNNEISEKSEIFDDQFSVERPDGSNFTLKIRSTKLEDSAMYFCASSEDQGFTETQYFGPGTRLLVL.